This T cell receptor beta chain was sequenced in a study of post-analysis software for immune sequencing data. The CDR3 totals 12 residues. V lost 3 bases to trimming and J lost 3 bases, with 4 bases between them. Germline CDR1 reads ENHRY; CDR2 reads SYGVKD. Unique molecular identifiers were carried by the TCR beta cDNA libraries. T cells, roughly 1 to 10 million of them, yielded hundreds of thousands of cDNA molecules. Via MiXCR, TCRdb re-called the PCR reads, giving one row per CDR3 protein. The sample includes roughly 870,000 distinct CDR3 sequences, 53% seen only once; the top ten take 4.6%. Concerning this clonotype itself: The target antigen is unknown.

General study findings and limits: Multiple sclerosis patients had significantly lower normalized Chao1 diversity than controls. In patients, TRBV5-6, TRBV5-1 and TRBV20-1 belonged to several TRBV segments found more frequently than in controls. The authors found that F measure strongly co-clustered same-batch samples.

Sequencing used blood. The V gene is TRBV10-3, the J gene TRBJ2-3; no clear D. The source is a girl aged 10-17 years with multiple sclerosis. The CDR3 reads CAISDRTDTQYF. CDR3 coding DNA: TGTGCCATCAGTGACAGGACAGATACGCAGTATTTT.